The next 2 T cell receptor beta chains were all read from a single sample in a study of OX40 agonist ivuxolimab in advanced cancers. TCRdb's copy holds only in-frame clones and misses some; the assay was immunoSEQ multiplex PCR. The repertoire holds some 50,000 clones, with roughly 85% as singletons. Source: CD4+ or CD8+ T cells sorted from blood, taken in a trial of the OX40 agonist ivuxolimab. The receptors were sampled from an adult with an advanced solid tumor such as melanoma, head and neck, liver or kidney cancer.

V usage is TRBV6-1 and J usage is TRBJ1-1; D remains unclear. Germline V gives CDR1 MNHNS, CDR2 SASEGT. With 7 bases removed from V and 1 base from J, the gap between germline ends came to 7 bases. The CDR3 runs 12 residues. CDR3 residues: CASNRANTEAFF. DNA of the CDR3: TGTGCCAGCAACAGAGCGAACACTGAAGCTTTCTTT.

The rearrangement uses TRBV6-6 and TRBJ2-1; D not certain. CDR3 length: 14 residues. With 6 bases removed from V and 0 bases from J, the gap between germline ends came to 9 bases. The germline V gene has CDR1 MNHNY and CDR2 SVGAGI (reference sequence). The CDR3 loop is CASRYTDSYNEQFF. In DNA, the CDR3 is TGTGCCAGCAGGTATACGGACTCCTACAATGAGCAGTTCTTC.